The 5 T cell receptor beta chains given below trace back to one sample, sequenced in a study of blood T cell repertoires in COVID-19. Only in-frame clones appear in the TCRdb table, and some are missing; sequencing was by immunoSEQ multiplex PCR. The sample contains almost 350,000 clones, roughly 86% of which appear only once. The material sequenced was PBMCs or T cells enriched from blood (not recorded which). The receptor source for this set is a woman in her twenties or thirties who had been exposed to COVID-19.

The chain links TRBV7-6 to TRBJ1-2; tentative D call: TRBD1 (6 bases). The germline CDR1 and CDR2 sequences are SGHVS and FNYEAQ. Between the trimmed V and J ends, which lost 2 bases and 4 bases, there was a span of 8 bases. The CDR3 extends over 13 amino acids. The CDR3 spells CASSLQGTYGYTF. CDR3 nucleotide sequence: TGTGCCAGCAGCTTACAGGGGACCTATGGCTACACCTTC.

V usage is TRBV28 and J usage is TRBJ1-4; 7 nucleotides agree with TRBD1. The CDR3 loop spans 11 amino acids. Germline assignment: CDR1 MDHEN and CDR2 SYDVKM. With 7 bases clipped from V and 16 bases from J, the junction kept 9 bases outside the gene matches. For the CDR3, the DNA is TGTGCCAGCACAGACAGGGAAACTCCGTTTTTT. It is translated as CASTDRETPFF.

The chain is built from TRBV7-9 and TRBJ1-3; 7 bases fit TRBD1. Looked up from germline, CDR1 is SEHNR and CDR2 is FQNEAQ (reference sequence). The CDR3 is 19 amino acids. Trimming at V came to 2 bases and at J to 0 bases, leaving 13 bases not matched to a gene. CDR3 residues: CASSLRPSRQGTSGNTIYF. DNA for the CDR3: TGTGCCAGCAGCTTACGGCCGTCCAGACAGGGAACCTCTGGAAACACCATATATTTT.

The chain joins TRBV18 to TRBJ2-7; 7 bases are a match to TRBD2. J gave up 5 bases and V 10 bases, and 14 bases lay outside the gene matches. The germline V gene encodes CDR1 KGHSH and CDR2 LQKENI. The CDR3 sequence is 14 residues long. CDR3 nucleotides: TGTGCCACGACAGTCCCGGGAGGAGCGGACGAGCAGTACTTC. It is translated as CATTVPGGADEQYF.

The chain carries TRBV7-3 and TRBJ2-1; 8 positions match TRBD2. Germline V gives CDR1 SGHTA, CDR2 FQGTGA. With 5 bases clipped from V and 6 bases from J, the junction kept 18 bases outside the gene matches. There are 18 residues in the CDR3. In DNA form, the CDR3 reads TGTGCCAGCAGCCTACCCAGCTACAGGGCCGGGGGGGGCAATGAGCAGTTCTTC. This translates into CASSLPSYRAGGGNEQFF.